This is a list of T cell receptor beta chains from one sample in a study of T cell responses to AZD1222 COVID-19 vaccine. Clones were read by immunoSEQ multiplex PCR, and TCRdb kept only the in-frame ones, dropping some. The table records 90,000 to 150,000 clones, approximately 89% of them present only once. The specimen was peripheral blood, collected on day 0 of AZD1222 vaccination. These receptor sequences come from an adult in good health. Each CDR3 is given with its conserved first and last residue. The D gene is left open where the match is weak. Some rows mark clone size as missing; the rest say once, few, many or name a class of expanded clone.

.	TRBV7-2	TRBJ2-3	.	TGTGCCAGCAGCTTAGAAAGGAACACAGATACGCAGTATTTT	CASSLERNTDTQYF
once	TRBV21-1	TRBJ1-6	.	TGTGCCAGCAGCCACAGAGACAGGGGGCTTAATTCACCCCTCCACTTT	CASSHRDRGLNSPLHF
.	TRBV29-1	TRBJ1-2	TRBD1	TGCAGCGTAGGACAGGGGGCGAGGGGCTACACCTTC	CSVGQGARGYTF
.	TRBV2	TRBJ1-6	TRBD1	TGTGCCAAGCAGGGACAGACAAACCCCCTCCACTTT	CAKQGQTNPLHF
.	TRBV5-1	TRBJ2-3	TRBD2	TGCGCCAGCAGCTTGGCCTCTTTTAGTCGAGCGGGAGCAGGGGATACGCAGTATTTT	CASSLASFSRAGAGDTQYF
.	TRBV9	TRBJ2-2	.	TGTGCCAGCAGCGTACAGGACAACACCGGGGAGCTGTTTTTT	CASSVQDNTGELFF
.	TRBV5-4	TRBJ2-1	.	TGTGCCAGCAGCTTTCCTGGGCGGCATGAGCAGTTCTTC	CASSFPGRHEQFF
.	TRBV28	TRBJ2-2	.	TGTGCCAGCAGCCCCCCGGACAGTAACACCGGGGAGCTGTTTTTT	CASSPPDSNTGELFF
.	TRBV6-6	TRBJ1-2	TRBD1	TGTGCCAGCAGTCCCGGGACAGGGACCTATGGCTACACCTTC	CASSPGTGTYGYTF
.	TRBV5-1	TRBJ2-3	.	TGCGCCAGCAGTTACTTACAGGGGAGGCCAGATACGCAGTATTTT	CASSYLQGRPDTQYF
.	TRBV19	TRBJ1-5	TRBD1	TGTGCCAGTAGTATTCTGGCAGGGGGGTATCCCCAGCATTTT	CASSILAGGYPQHF
once	TRBV4-1	TRBJ1-2	.	TGCGCCAGCAGCCAAGAGAGGGGGACGACCTATGGCTACACCTTC	CASSQERGTTYGYTF
.	TRBV7-8	TRBJ2-3	.	TGTGCCAGCAGCTTTACGTCCCGGGCCCGGGGAAGCACAGATACGCAGTATTTT	CASSFTSRARGSTDTQYF
.	TRBV20-1	TRBJ2-7	.	TGCAGTGCGAAATCCTACGAGCAGTACTTC	CSAKSYEQYF
once	TRBV27	TRBJ1-6	TRBD1	TGTGCCAGCAGTAAACACAGGGGAACCTATAATTCACCCCTCCACTTT	CASSKHRGTYNSPLHF
.	TRBV2	TRBJ1-6	.	TGTGCCAGCAGTGCAGGGTTCGGGTATAATTCACCCCTCCACTTT	CASSAGFGYNSPLHF
.	TRBV5-6	TRBJ2-7	.	TGTGCCAGCAGATTCATCCTCGGGGGTTACGGCGAGCAGTACTTC	CASRFILGGYGEQYF
.	TRBV2	TRBJ1-4	.	TGTGCCAGCAGTTCCCGTGGTACACGTGAAAAACTGTTTTTT	CASSSRGTREKLFF
.	TRBV7-6	TRBJ2-1	.	TGTGCCAGCAGTTATCGCCGGGACTGGGGCAATGAGCAGTTCTTC	CASSYRRDWGNEQFF
.	TRBV20-1	TRBJ2-7	.	TGCAGTGCTAGTAATTTGCGGGACTCCTACGAGCAGTACTTC	CSASNLRDSYEQYF
.	TRBV12-3/TRBV12-4	TRBJ2-7	.	TGTGCCAGCAGTTTCGGGGACACCCGGTACTTC	CASSFGDTRYF
few	TRBV4-1	TRBJ1-6	.	TGCGCCAGCAGCCACCTAACCGGCTCTAATTCACCCCTCCACTTT	CASSHLTGSNSPLHF
.	TRBV11-2	TRBJ1-1	.	TGTGCCAGCAGCTTTCAGGGGAGGAACACTGAAGCTTTCTTT	CASSFQGRNTEAFF
medium-sized	TRBV5-6	TRBJ1-1	.	TGTGCCAGCAGCTTGAGGGGCACTGAAGCTTTCTTT	CASSLRGTEAFF
.	TRBV4-1	TRBJ1-6	.	TGCGCCAGCAGCCCGGGGGGGACGGGCTCCTTTTCACCCCTCCACTTT	CASSPGGTGSFSPLHF
.	TRBV7-9	TRBJ1-2	TRBD1	TGTGCCAGCAGCTCAACAGGGGTAGTTACATATGGCTACACCTTC	CASSSTGVVTYGYTF
.	TRBV30	TRBJ2-5	TRBD1	TGTGCCTGGAGTTCGGACAGGGGCTCTCAAGAGACCCAGTACTTC	CAWSSDRGSQETQYF
.	TRBV11-2	TRBJ2-5	.	TGTGCCAGCAGCCGGGACGCTCAAGAGACCCAGTACTTC	CASSRDAQETQYF
.	TRBV18	TRBJ2-1	.	TGTGCCAGCTCACCACGAATAATTTTGAGTACGAGCTCCTACAATGAGCAGTTCTTC	CASSPRIILSTSSYNEQFF
few	TRBV3-1/TRBV3-2	TRBJ2-1	.	TGTGCCAGCAGTCGGAGCGCGTCATCCTACAATGAGCAGTTCTTC	CASSRSASSYNEQFF
few	TRBV24-1	TRBJ2-5	.	TGTGCCACCAGTGAGCCACATTTAGGGGGGGATATGAAGACCCAGTACTTC	CATSEPHLGGDMKTQYF
.	TRBV5-1	TRBJ2-6	.	TGCGCCAGCAGCTTGGGACATCAGGGATTCTCTGGGGCCAACGTCCTGACTTTC	CASSLGHQGFSGANVLTF
.	TRBV2	TRBJ2-5	.	TGTGCCAGCGACCCGCGAGATAAGGAGACCCAGTACTTC	CASDPRDKETQYF
.	TRBV30	TRBJ1-1	.	TGTGCCTGGAATTACGGTTCAAGTACTAGAGCTAGGGACACTGAAGCTTTCTTT	CAWNYGSSTRARDTEAFF
.	TRBV2	TRBJ2-2	TRBD2	TGTGCCAGCAGTGAATTTCCTAGCGGGGGAAACGCCGCCGGGGAGCTGTTTTTT	CASSEFPSGGNAAGELFF
.	TRBV7-9	TRBJ1-3	TRBD1	TGTGCCAGCAGCTTAGCCGGACAGGGGGGAAACACCATATATTTT	CASSLAGQGGNTIYF
.	TRBV10-2	TRBJ1-1	.	TGCGCCAGCAGCGAACAGGGTAGCGGCACTGAAGCTTTCTTT	CASSEQGSGTEAFF
.	TRBV27	TRBJ2-1	.	TGTGCCAGCAGTTTATCGAACGGGCGGCCGGAGGAGCAGTTCTTC	CASSLSNGRPEEQFF
.	TRBV5-1	TRBJ2-1	TRBD1	TGCGCCAGCAGCACCTCCGGGACAGGAGGTTACAATGAGCAGTTCTTC	CASSTSGTGGYNEQFF
.	TRBV19	TRBJ2-3	TRBD1	TGTGCCAGTAGGGACAGGACAGATACGCAGTATTTT	CASRDRTDTQYF
.	TRBV18	TRBJ1-3	.	TGTGCCAGCTCACCGGGCCAAGGCTCCTCTGGAAACACCATATATTTT	CASSPGQGSSGNTIYF
.	TRBV30	TRBJ2-7	.	TGTGCCTGGAGTGCGGGCAATACCTACGAGCAGTACTTC	CAWSAGNTYEQYF
.	TRBV10-3	TRBJ2-3	TRBD2	TGTGCCATCAGTCAACCGACTAGCGGGGGGGCCGTCTCAGATACGCAGTATTTT	CAISQPTSGGAVSDTQYF
few	TRBV7-2	TRBJ2-5	TRBD1	TGTGCCAGCAGCTCGACAGGGGGCGGAGAGACCCAGTACTTC	CASSSTGGGETQYF
.	TRBV11-2	TRBJ1-1	.	TGTGCCAGCAGCCCCCCGCGGGGCTACCCTGAAGCTTTCTTT	CASSPPRGYPEAFF
.	TRBV6-5	TRBJ2-7	.	TGTGCCAGTGGCGTAGGGGAGCAGTACTTC	CASGVGEQYF
.	TRBV5-1	TRBJ1-5	.	TGCGCCAGCAGCCCGGAGGGGCGCGGAGACAATCAGCCCCAGCATTTT	CASSPEGRGDNQPQHF
.	TRBV4-1	TRBJ1-5	.	TGCGCCAGCAGCCAAGTGTGGCAGGGGAAAAACAATCAGCCCCAGCATTTT	CASSQVWQGKNNQPQHF
.	TRBV27	TRBJ2-2	TRBD2	TGTGCCAGCAGTTCCAGAGCGGGAGGAGGCACCGGGGAGCTGTTTTTT	CASSSRAGGGTGELFF
.	TRBV11-2	TRBJ2-1	TRBD2	TGTGCCAGCAGCCGAGGACTAGCGGGAGTTAAATCGTTCTTC	CASSRGLAGVKSFF
once	TRBV2	TRBJ2-7	TRBD2	TGTGCCAGCAGTCATCCGGGACTAGCGGCCTACGAGCAGTACTTC	CASSHPGLAAYEQYF
.	TRBV2	TRBJ1-2	.	TGTGCCAGCAGGCCAATCCGACAGGAACTCTATGGCTACACCTTC	CASRPIRQELYGYTF
once	TRBV6-5	TRBJ1-1	.	TGTGCCAGCAGTTGGGAGGGTTACGGCACTGAAGCTTTCTTT	CASSWEGYGTEAFF
.	TRBV28	TRBJ2-6	.	TGTGCCATCCTAAGCTCCGGGGCCAACGTCCTGACTTTC	CAILSSGANVLTF
once	TRBV6-5	TRBJ1-5	TRBD1	TGTGCCAGCAGAGAGACAGGGGGGGGACAGCCCCAGCATTTT	CASRETGGGQPQHF
.	TRBV5-6	TRBJ2-3	.	TGTGCCAGCAGACGGCAGGCGGGCTCAGATACGCAGTATTTT	CASRRQAGSDTQYF
.	TRBV2	TRBJ2-1	.	TGTGCCAGCAGGCTAGCGCTAGAGCAGTTCTTC	CASRLALEQFF
.	TRBV19	TRBJ2-1	TRBD1	TGTGCCAGTAGTAGACGGGGACAGGGGGCCTCCTACAATGAGCAGTTCTTC	CASSRRGQGASYNEQFF
.	TRBV10-3	TRBJ2-6	.	TGTGCCATCTTCCCGGGTAATGGAGGCTCTGGGGCCAACGTCCTGACTTTC	CAIFPGNGGSGANVLTF
.	TRBV7-9	TRBJ1-4	.	TGTGCCAGCAGCCAAACGGCAGGTTATAATGAAAAACTGTTTTTT	CASSQTAGYNEKLFF